The 6 T cell receptor beta chains below all came from one sample that was sequenced in a study of T cells in Graves' hyperthyroidism and ophthalmopathy. RNA transcripts served as the template for amplifying TCR beta CDR3 regions. With the HTBI primer set, the TCR CDR3 went through a first round of RT-PCR. TCRdb used MiXCR to reprocess the multiplex PCR reads, holding one entry per CDR3 protein. The table lists 500,000 to 700,000 distinct CDR3 sequences, over 15% of them singletons, with around 18% in the top ten. Sequences were obtained from blood. All receptors derive from a woman in her late teens or twenties with Graves' hyperthyroidism.

This clonotype was detected many times. CDR3 residues: CAIKSGRYSYEQYF. CDR3 bases: TGTGCCATCAAATCGGGCAGGTACTCCTACGAGCAGTACTTC. J is TRBJ2-7 and V is TRBV10-3; D is unresolved. Germline V gives CDR1 ENHRY, CDR2 SYGVKD. The CDR3 has 14 residues. V was pared by 7 bases and J by 0 bases, with 13 bases between.

The chain uses TRBV9 and TRBJ2-3; TRBD2 agrees at 10 bases. Germline values: CDR1 SGDLS, CDR2 YYNGEE. This CDR3 contains 15 residues. Trimming cost V 4 bases and J 1 base; bases outside gene matches: 3. Here the CDR3 reads CASSTSGGGTDTQYF. The CDR3 DNA sequence: TGTGCCAGCAGCACCAGCGGGGGGGGCACAGATACGCAGTATTTT.

The chain is built from TRBV3-1 and TRBJ2-2; D possibly corresponds to TRBD1 (5 bases). The germline gives CDR1 LGHDT, CDR2 YNNKEL (reference sequence). V lost 2 bases and J 4 bases, leaving 14 bases between the germline ends. This CDR3 spans 16 amino acids. For the CDR3, the DNA is TGTGCCAGCAGCCAACTACGACAGTCGATCACCGGGGAGCTGTTTTTT. This codes for CASSQLRQSITGELFF.

The table lists this clonotype with a few counts. The CDR3 reads CAIRDGQGSHEQYF. CDR3 DNA sequence: TGTGCCATCCGCGACGGACAGGGGAGCCACGAGCAGTACTTC. The chain joins TRBV10-3 to TRBJ2-7, with 9 nucleotides matching TRBD1. The CDR3 spans 14 residues. With 8 bases clipped from V and 5 bases from J, the junction kept 10 bases outside the gene matches. Germline-derived CDR1 and CDR2 are ENHRY and SYGVKD.

The sample holds a few counts of this clonotype. This rearrangement joins TRBV20-1 to TRBJ1-6; 12 positions match TRBD1. Trimming cost V 1 base and J 3 bases; bases outside gene matches: 1. The CDR3 runs to 16 residues. The V gene's germline CDR1 is DFQATT and CDR2 SNEGSKA (reference sequence). The CDR3 nucleotides are TGCAGTGCTAGAGGGGACAGGGGGCTCTATAATTCACCCCTCCACTTT. Protein sequence: CSARGDRGLYNSPLHF.

This clonotype was recorded many times. The rearrangement uses TRBV30 and TRBJ2-1, with 7 bases that match TRBD2. CDR3 length: 15 amino acids. Trimming cost V 4 bases and J 1 base; bases outside gene matches: 7. Germline lookup yields CDR1 GTSNPN and CDR2 SVGIG (reference sequence). The CDR3 loop reads CAWTPGGSSYNEQFF. The CDR3 DNA reads as TGTGCCTGGACACCAGGCGGGAGTTCCTACAATGAGCAGTTCTTC.